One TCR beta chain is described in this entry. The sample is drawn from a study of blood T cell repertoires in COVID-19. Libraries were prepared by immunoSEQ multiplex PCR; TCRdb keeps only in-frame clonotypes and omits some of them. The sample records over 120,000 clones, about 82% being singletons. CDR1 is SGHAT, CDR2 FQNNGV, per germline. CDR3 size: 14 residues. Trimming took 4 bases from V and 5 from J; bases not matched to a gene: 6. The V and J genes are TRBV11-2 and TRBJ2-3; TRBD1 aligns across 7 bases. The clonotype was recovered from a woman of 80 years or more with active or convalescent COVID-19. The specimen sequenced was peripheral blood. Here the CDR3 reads CASSSLTGVDTQYF. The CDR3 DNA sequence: TGTGCCAGCAGCTCATTAACAGGGGTAGATACGCAGTATTTT.